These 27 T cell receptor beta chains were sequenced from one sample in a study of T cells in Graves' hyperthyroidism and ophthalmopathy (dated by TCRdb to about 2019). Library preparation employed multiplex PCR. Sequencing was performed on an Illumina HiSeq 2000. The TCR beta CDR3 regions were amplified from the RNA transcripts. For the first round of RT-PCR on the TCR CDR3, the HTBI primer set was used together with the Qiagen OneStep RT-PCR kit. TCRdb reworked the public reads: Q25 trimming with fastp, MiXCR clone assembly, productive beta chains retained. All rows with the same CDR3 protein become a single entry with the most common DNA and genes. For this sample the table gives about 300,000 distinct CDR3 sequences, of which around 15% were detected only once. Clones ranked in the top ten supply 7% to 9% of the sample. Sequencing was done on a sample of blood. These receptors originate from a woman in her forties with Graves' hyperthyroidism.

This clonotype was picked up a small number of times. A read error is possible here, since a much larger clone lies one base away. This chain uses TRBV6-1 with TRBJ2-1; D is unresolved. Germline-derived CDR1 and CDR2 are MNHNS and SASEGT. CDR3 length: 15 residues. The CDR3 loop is CASELGRSSYSEQFF. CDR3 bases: TGTGCCAGCGAGTTAGGGCGGAGCTCCTACAGTGAGCAGTTCTTC.

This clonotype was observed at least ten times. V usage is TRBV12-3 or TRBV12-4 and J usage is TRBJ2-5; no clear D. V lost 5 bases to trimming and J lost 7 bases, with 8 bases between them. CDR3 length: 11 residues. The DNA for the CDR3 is TGTGCCAGCAGTCTGTGGGGGACCCAGTACTTC. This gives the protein CASSLWGTQYF.

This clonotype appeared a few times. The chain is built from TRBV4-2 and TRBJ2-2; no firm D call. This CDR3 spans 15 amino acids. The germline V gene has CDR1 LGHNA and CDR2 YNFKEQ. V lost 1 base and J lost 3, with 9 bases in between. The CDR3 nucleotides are TGTGCCAGCAGCCAAGGAAGAAGGGACACCGGGGAGCTGTTTTTT. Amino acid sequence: CASSQGRRDTGELFF.

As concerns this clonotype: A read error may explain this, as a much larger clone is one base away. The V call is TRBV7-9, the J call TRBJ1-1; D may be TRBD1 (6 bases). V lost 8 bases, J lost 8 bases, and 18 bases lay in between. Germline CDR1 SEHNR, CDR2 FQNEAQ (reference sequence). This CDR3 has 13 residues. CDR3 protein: CASGLGSGAEAFF. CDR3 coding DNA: TGTGCCAGCGGCCTTGGGTCAGGGGCGGAAGCTTTCTTT.

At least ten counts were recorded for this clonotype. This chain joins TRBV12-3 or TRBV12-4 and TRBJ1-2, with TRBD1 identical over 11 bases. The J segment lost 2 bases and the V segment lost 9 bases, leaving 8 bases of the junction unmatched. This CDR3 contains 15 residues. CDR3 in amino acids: CASTGTGGENYGYTF. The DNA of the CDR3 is TGTGCCAGTACCGGGACAGGGGGGGAAAACTATGGCTACACCTTC.

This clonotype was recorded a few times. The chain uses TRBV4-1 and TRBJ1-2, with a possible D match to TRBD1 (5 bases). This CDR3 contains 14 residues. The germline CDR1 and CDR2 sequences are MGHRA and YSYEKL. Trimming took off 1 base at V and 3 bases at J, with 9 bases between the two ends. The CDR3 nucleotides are TGCGCCAGCAGCCAAGGGGGCAATTACTATGGCTACACCTTC. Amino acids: CASSQGGNYYGYTF.

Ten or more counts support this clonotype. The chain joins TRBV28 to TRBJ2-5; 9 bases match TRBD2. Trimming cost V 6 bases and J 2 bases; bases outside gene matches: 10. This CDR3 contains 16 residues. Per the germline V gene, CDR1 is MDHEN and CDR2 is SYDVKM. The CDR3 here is CASRPGRLAVQETQYF. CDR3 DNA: TGTGCCAGCAGACCGGGAAGACTAGCGGTACAAGAGACCCAGTACTTC. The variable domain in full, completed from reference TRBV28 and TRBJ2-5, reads DVKVTQSSRYLVKRTGEKVFLECVQDMDHENMFWYRQDPGLGLRLIYFSYDVKMKEKGDIPEGYSVSREKKERFSLILESASTNQTSMYLCASRPGRLAVQETQYFGPGTRLLVL.

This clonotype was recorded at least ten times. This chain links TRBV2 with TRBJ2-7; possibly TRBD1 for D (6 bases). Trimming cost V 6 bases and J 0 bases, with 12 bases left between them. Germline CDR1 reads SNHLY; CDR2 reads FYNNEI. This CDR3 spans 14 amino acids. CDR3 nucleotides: TGTGCCAGCAGAGGACAGTTAAGCTCCTACGAGCAGTACTTC. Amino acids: CASRGQLSSYEQYF. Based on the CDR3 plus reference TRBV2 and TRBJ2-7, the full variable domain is EPEVTQTPSHQVTQMGQEVILRCVPISNHLYFYWYRQILGQKVEFLVSFYNNEISEKSEIFDDQFSVERPDGSNFTLKIRSTKLEDSAMYFCASRGQLSSYEQYFGPGTRLTVT.

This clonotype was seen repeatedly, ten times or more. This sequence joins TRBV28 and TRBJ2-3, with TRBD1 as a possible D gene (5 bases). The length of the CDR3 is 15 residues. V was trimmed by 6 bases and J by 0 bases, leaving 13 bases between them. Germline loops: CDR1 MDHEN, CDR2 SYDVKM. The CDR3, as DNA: TGTGCCAGCAGCTTAGGGGCAGCTAGCACAGATACGCAGTATTTT. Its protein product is CASSLGAASTDTQYF.

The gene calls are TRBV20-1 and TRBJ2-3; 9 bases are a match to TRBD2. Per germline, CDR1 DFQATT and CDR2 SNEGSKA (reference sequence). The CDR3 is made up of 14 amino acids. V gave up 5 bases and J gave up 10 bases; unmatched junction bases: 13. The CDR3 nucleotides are TGCAGTGCTCCTAGCGGGATCCCCCTCGAGGCGCAGTATTTT. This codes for CSAPSGIPLEAQYF.

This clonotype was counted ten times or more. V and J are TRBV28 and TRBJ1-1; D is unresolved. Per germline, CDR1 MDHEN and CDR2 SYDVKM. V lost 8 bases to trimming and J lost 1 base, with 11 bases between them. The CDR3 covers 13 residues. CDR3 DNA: TGTGCCAGCTTTGAACGGCAGAACACTGAAGCTTTCTTT. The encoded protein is CASFERQNTEAFF.

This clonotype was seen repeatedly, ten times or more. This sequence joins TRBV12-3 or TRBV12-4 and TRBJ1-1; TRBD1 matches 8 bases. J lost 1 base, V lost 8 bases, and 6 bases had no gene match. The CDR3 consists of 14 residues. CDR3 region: CASGPDRANTEAFF. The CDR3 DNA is TGTGCCAGCGGGCCGGACAGGGCGAACACTGAAGCTTTCTTT.

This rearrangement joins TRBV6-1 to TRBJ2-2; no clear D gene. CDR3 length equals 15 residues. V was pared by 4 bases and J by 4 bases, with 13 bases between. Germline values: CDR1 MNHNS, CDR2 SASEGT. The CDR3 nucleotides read TGTGCCAGCAGTGTCCACGTCGACTTCACCGGGGAGCTGTTTTTT. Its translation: CASSVHVDFTGELFF.

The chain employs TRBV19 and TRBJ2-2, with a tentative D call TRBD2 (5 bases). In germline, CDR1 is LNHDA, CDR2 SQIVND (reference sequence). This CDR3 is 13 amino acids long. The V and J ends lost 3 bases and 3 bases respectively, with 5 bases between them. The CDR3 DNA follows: TGTGCCAGTAGTATGAGGGACACCGGGGAGCTGTTTTTT. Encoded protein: CASSMRDTGELFF.

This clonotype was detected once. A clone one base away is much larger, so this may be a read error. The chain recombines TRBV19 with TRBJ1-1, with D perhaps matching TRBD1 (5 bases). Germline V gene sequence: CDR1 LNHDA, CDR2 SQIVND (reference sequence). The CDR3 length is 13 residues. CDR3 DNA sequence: TGTGCCAGTAACGCTTTTGGAACGGGCGGGGCTTTATTT. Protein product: CASNAFGTGGALF.

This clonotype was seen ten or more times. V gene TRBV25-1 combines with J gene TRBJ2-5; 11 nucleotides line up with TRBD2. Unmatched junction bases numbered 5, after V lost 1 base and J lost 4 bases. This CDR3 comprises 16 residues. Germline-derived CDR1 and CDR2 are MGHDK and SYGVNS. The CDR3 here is CASSEWVAGGRETQYF. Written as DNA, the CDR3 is TGTGCCAGCAGTGAATGGGTAGCGGGAGGGCGAGAGACCCAGTACTTC. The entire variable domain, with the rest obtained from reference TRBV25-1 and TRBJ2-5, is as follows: EADIYQTPRYLVIGTGKKITLECSQTMGHDKMYWYQQDPGMELHLIHYSYGVNSTEKGDLSSESTVSRIRTEHFPLTLESARPSHTSQYLCASSEWVAGGRETQYFGPGTRLLVL.

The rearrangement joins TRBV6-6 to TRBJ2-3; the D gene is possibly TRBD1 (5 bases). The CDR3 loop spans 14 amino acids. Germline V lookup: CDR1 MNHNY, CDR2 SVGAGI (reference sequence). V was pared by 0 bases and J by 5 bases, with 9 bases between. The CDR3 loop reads CASSYSWGQDTQYF. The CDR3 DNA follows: TGTGCCAGCAGTTACTCTTGGGGCCAAGATACGCAGTATTTT.

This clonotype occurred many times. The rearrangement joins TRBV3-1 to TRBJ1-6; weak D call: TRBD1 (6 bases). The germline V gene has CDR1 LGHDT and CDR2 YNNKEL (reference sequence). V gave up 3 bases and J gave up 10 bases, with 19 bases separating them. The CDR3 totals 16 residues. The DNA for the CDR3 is TGTGCCAGCAGCCACCTAGGGGGGCAGGGTCGGTCACCCCTCCACTTT. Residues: CASSHLGGQGRSPLHF.

For the CDR3, the DNA is TGTGCCAGCAGGATCGGGGGACCAGGGCAGCAGTTCTTC. Translation: CASRIGGPGQQFF. The chain carries TRBV7-9 and TRBJ2-1; D perhaps matches TRBD2 (6 bases). Germline assignment: CDR1 SEHNR and CDR2 FQNEAQ (reference sequence). The germline V and J ends were trimmed by 6 bases and 11 bases, with 17 bases remaining between them. The CDR3 totals 13 residues.

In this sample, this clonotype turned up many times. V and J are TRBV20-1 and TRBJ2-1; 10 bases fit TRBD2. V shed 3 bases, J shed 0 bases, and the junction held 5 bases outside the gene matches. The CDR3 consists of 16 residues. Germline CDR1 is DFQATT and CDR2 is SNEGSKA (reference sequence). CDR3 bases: TGCAGTGCTAGCGGGCTAGCGGGAGTCTCCTACAATGAGCAGTTCTTC. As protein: CSASGLAGVSYNEQFF.

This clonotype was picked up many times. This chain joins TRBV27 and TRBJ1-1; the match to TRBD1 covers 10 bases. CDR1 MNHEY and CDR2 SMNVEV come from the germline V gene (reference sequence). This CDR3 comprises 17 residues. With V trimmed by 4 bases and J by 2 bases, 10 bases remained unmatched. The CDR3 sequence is CASSSPDRTGGNTEAFF. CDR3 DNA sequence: TGTGCCAGCAGTTCCCCTGACCGGACAGGGGGAAACACTGAAGCTTTCTTT.

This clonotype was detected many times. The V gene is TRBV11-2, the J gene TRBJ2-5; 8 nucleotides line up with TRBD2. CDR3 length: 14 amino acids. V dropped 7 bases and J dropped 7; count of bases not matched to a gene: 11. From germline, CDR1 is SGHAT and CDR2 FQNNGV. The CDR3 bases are TGTGCCAGCACCTACATTAGCGGGAAAGGGACCCAGTACTTC. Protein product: CASTYISGKGTQYF.

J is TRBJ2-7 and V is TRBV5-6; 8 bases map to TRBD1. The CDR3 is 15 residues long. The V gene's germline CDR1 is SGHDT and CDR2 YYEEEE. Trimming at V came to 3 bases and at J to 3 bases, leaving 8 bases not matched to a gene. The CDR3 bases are TGTGCCAGCAGCTCCCACGGGACAGGATACTACGAGCAGTACTTC. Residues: CASSSHGTGYYEQYF.

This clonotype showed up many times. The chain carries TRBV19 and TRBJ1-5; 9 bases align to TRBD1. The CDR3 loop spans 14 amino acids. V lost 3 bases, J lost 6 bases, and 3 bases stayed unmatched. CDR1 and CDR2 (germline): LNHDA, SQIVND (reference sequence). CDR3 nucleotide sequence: TGTGCCAGTAGTATTGACAGGGGGACTCAGCCCCAGCATTTT. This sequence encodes CASSIDRGTQPQHF.

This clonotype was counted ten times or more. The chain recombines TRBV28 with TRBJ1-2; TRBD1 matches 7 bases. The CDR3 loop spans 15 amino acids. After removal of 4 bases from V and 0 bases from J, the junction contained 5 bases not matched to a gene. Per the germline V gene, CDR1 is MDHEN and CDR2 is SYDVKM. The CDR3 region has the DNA TGTGCCAGCAGTTCAAGCGGGACAGCTAACTATGGCTACACCTTC. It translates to CASSSSGTANYGYTF.

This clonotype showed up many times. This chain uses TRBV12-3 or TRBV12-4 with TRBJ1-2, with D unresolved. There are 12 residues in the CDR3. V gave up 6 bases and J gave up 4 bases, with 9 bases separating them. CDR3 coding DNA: TGTGCCAGCAGCCCTGACGGCTATGGCTACACCTTC. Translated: CASSPDGYGYTF.

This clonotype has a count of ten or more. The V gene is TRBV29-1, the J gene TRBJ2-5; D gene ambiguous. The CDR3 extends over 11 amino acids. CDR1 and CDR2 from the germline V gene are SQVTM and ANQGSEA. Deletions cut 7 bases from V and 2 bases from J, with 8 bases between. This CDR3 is CSARFQETQYF. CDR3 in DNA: TGCAGCGCCAGGTTTCAAGAGACCCAGTACTTC.